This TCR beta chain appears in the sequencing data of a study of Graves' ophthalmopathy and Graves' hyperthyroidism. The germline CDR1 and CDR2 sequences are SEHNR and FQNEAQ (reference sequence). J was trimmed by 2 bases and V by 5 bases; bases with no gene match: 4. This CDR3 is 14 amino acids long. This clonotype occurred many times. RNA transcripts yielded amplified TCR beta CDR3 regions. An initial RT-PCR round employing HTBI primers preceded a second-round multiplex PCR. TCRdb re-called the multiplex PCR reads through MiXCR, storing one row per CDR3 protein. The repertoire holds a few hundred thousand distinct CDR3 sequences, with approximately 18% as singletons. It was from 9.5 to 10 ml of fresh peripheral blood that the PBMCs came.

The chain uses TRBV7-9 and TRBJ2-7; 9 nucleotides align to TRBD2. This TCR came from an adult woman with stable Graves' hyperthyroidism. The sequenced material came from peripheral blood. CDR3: CASSPGLATYEQYF. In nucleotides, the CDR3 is TGTGCCAGCAGCCCCGGACTAGCGACCTACGAGCAGTACTTC.